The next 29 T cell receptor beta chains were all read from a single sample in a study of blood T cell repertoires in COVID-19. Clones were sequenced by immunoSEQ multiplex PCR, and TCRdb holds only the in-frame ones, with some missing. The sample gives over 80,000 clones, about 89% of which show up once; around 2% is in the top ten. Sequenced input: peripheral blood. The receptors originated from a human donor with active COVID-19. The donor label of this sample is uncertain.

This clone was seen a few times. The CDR3: CAISIHTLGGNTEAFF. The CDR3 DNA reads TGTGCCATCAGTATCCACACATTAGGCGGTAACACTGAAGCTTTCTTT. This chain uses TRBV10-3 with TRBJ1-1; D is unclear. Germline V gene lookup returns CDR1 ENHRY and CDR2 SYGVKD. This CDR3 has 16 amino acids. V was clipped by 5 bases and J by 2 bases, with 18 bases between them.

Here the CDR3 reads CASSFSDIRLAGYEQYF. The CDR3 nucleotides are TGTGCCAGCAGCTTCAGCGATATAAGACTAGCAGGGTACGAGCAGTACTTC. The genes are TRBV2 and TRBJ2-7; 7 bases are shared with TRBD2. Germline V gene data show CDR1 as SNHLY and CDR2 as FYNNEI. The CDR3 spans 17 residues. Trimming cost V 6 bases and J 4 bases; bases outside gene matches: 18. Variable domain in full (rest from reference TRBV2 and TRBJ2-7): EPEVTQTPSHQVTQMGQEVILRCVPISNHLYFYWYRQILGQKVEFLVSFYNNEISEKSEIFDDQFSVERPDGSNFTLKIRSTKLEDSAMYFCASSFSDIRLAGYEQYFGPGTRLTVT.

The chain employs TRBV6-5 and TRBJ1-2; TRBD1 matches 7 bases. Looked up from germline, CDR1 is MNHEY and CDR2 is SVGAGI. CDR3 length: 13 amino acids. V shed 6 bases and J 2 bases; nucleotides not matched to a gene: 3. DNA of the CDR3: TGTGCCAGCAGCCCGACAGGGAACTATGGCTACACCTTC. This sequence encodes CASSPTGNYGYTF.

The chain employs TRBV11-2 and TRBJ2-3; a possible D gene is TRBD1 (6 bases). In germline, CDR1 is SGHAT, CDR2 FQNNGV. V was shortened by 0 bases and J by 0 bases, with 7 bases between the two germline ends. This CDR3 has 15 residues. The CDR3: CASSLEGGSTDTQYF. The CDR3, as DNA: TGTGCCAGCAGCTTAGAAGGGGGAAGCACAGATACGCAGTATTTT.

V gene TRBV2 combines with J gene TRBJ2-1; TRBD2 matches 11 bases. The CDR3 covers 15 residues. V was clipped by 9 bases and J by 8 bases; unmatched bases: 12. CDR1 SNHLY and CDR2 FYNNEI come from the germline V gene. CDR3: CASTISGGASYEQFF. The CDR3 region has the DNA TGTGCCAGTACGATTAGCGGGGGGGCCTCATATGAGCAGTTCTTC.

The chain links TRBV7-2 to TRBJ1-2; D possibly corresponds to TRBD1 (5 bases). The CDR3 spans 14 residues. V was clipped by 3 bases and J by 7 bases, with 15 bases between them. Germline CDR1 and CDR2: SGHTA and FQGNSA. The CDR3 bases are TGTGCCAGCAGCTTTAGGATAGGGGACTCTGGCTACACCTTC. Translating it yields CASSFRIGDSGYTF.

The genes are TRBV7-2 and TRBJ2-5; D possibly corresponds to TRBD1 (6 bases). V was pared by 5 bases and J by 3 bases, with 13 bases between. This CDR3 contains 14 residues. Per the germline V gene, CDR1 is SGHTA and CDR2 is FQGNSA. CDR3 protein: CASSEQGIEETQYF. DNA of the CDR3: TGTGCCAGCAGCGAACAGGGTATCGAAGAGACCCAGTACTTC.

Written as DNA, the CDR3 is TGTGCCAGCAGCAAAACTCACGCGGGGGGACAAGAGACCCAGTACTTC. Protein product: CASSKTHAGGQETQYF. The chain links TRBV21-1 to TRBJ2-5; TRBD2 is the table's D call and was not checked against the DNA. TRBV21-1 is a listed pseudogene. This CDR3 contains 16 residues.

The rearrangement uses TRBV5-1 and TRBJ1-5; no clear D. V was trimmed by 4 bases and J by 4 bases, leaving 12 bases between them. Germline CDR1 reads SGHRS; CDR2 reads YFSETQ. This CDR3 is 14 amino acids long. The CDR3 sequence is CASSANGQNQPQHF. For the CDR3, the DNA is TGCGCCAGCAGCGCCAATGGGCAGAATCAGCCCCAGCATTTT.

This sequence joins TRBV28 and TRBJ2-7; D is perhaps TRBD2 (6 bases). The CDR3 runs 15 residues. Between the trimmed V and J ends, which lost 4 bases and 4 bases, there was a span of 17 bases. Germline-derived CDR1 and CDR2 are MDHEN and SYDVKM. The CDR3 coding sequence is TGTGCCAGCAGTTGGGCGGGACGGGCCGAATACGAGCAGTACTTC. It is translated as CASSWAGRAEYEQYF.

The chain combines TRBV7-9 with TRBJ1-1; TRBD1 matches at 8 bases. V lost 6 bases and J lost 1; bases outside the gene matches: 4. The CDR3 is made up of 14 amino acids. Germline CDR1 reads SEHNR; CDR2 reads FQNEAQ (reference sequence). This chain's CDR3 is CASSPDRANTEAFF. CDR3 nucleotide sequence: TGTGCCAGCAGTCCGGACAGGGCGAACACTGAAGCTTTCTTT.

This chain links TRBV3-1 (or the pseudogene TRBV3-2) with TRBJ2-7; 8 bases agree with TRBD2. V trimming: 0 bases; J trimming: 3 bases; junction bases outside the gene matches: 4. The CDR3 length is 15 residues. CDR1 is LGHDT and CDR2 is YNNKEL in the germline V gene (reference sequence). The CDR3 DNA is TGTGCCAGCAGCCAAGAGGGAGCGGGGGACTACGAGCAGTACTTC. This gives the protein CASSQEGAGDYEQYF.

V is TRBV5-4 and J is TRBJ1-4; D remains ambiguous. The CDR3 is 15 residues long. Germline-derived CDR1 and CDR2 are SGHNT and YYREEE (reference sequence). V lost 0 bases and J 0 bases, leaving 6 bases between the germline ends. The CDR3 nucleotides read TGTGCCAGCAGCTTGGACCAGGCAACTAATGAAAAACTGTTTTTT. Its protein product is CASSLDQATNEKLFF.

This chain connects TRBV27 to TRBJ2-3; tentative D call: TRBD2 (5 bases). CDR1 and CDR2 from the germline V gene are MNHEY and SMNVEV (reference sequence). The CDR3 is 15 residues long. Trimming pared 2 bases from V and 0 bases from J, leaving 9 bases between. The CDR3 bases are TGTGCCAGCAGTTTAAGCGGAATGAGCACAGATACGCAGTATTTT. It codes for CASSLSGMSTDTQYF.

The CDR3 DNA reads as TGTGCCAGCAGTTTTGTACTATACGAGCAGTACTTC. Translation gives CASSFVLYEQYF. The chain has TRBV28 and TRBJ2-7; D gene uncertain. CDR3 length equals 12 residues. V was pared by 3 bases and J by 4 bases, with 7 bases between. Germline CDR1 MDHEN, CDR2 SYDVKM.

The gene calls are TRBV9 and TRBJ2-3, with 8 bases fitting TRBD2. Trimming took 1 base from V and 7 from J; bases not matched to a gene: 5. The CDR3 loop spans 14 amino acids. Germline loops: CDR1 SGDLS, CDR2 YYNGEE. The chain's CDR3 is CASSVTSGRNTQYF. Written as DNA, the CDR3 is TGTGCCAGCAGCGTAACTAGCGGCCGGAATACGCAGTATTTT.

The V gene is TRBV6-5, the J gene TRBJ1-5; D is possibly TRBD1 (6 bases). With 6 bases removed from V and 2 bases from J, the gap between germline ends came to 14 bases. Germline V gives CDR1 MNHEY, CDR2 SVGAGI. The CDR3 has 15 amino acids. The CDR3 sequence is CASSHTGMGNQPQHF. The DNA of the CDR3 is TGTGCCAGCAGCCACACAGGGATGGGCAATCAGCCCCAGCATTTT.

The CDR3 loop reads CASRPTGGDGQPQHF. In DNA form, the CDR3 reads TGTGCCAGCAGGCCCACAGGGGGAGACGGTCAGCCCCAGCATTTT. The chain has TRBV2 and TRBJ1-5; TRBD1 aligns across 8 bases. Germline V gene lookup returns CDR1 SNHLY and CDR2 FYNNEI. Trimming removed 6 bases from V and 6 bases from J; junction bases left unmatched: 10. This CDR3 is 15 amino acids long.

The chain's CDR3 is CASSPLGQELAKNIQYF. In DNA form, the CDR3 reads TGTGCCAGCAGCCCGCTCGGACAGGAGCTAGCCAAAAACATTCAGTACTTC. This chain joins TRBV7-3 and TRBJ2-4, with TRBD1 identical over 7 bases. Germline CDR1 and CDR2: SGHTA and FQGTGA. This CDR3 is 17 amino acids long. V was pared by 5 bases and J by 0 bases, with 10 bases of the junction left unmatched. The full variable domain, rest sourced from reference TRBV7-3 and TRBJ2-4, is GAGVSQTPSNKVTEKGKYVELRCDPISGHTALYWYRQSLGQGPEFLIYFQGTGAADDSGLPNDRFFAVRPEGSVSTLKIQRTERGDSAVYLCASSPLGQELAKNIQYFGAGTRLSVL.

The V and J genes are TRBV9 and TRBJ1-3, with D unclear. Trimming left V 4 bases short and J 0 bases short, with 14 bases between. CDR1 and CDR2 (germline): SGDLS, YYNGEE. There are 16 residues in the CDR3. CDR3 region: CASSLAGSSSGNTIYF. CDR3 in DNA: TGTGCCAGCAGCCTAGCGGGATCCAGCTCTGGAAACACCATATATTTT.

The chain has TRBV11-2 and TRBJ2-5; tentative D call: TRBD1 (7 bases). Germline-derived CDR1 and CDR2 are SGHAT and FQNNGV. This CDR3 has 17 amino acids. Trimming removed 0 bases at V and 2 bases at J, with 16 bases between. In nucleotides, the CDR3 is TGTGCCAGCAGCTTAGACCGACAGGGTGGGGGGCAAGAGACCCAGTACTTC. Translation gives CASSLDRQGGGQETQYF.

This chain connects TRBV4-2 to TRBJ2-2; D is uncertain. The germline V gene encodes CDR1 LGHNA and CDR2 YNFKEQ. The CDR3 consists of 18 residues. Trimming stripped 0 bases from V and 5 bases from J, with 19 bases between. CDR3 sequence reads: CASSQDPAKTGGTGELFF. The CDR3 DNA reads TGTGCCAGCAGCCAAGACCCGGCGAAGACTGGCGGAACCGGGGAGCTGTTTTTT.

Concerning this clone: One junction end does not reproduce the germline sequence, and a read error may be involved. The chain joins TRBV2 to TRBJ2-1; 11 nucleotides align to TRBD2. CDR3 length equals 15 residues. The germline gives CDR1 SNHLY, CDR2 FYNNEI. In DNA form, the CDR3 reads TGTGCCAGCAGTGAAACCCCGGGACTAGCGGTCGGTCGGCTCTTC. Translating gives CASSETPGLAVGRLF.

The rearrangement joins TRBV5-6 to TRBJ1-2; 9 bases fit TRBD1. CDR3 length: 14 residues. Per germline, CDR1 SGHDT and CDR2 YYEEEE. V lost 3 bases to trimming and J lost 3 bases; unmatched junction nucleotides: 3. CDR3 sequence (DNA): TGTGCCAGCAGCTCGGACAGGGGACACTATGGCTACACCTTC. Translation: CASSSDRGHYGYTF.

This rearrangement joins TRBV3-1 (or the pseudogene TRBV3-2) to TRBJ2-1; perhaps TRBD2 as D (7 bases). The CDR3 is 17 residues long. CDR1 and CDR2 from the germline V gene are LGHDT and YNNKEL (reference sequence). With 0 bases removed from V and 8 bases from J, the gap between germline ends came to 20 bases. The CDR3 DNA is TGTGCCAGCAGCCAAGATAATCCGTTTAGGGGGGGCGATGAGCAGTTCTTC. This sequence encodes CASSQDNPFRGGDEQFF.

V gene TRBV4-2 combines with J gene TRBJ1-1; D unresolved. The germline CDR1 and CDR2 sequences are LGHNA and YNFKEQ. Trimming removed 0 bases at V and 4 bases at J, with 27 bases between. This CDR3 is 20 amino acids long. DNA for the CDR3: TGTGCCAGCAGCCAAGATTCTACGAAGGGCTGGAGGGATATGGGCACTGAAGCTTTCTTT. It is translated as CASSQDSTKGWRDMGTEAFF.

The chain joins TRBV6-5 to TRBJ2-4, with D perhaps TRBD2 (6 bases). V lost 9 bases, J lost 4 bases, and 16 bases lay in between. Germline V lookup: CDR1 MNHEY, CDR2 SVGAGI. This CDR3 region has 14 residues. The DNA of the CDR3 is TGTGCCAGTACCGAGACTAGTGCTAAAAACATTCAGTACTTC. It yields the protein CASTETSAKNIQYF.

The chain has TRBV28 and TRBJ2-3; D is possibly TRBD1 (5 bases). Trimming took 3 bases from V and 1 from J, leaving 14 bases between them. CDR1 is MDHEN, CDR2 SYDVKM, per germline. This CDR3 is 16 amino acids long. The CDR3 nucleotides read TGTGCCAGCAGTTTTTCAGGGCAAGAGGGCACAGATACGCAGTATTTT. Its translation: CASSFSGQEGTDTQYF.

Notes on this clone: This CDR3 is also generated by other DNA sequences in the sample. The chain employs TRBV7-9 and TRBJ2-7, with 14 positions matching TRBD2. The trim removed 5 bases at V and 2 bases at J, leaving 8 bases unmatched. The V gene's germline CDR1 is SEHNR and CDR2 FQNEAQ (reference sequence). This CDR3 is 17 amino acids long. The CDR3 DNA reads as TGTGCCAGCAGCGGGCGACTAGCGGGGGGGGGACCCTACGAGCAGTACTTC. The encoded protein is CASSGRLAGGGPYEQYF.